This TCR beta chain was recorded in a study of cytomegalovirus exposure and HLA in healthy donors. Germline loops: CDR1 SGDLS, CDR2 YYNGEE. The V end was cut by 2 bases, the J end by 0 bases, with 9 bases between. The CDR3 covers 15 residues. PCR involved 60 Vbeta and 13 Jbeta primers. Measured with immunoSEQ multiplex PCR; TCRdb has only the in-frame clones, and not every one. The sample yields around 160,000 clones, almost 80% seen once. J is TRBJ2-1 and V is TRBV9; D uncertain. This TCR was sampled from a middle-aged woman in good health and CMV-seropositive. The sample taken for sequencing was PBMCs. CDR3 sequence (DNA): TGTGCCAGCAGCGTCGGAGTTAGCTCCTACAATGAGCAGTTCTTC. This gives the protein CASSVGVSSYNEQFF.